Listed below are T cell receptor beta chains from one sample, sequenced in a study of graft-versus-host responses after intestinal transplantation. No antigens are known for them. TCRdb's table, derived via immunoSEQ multiplex PCR, lists solely in-frame clones and lacks some. Seen here are 55,000 to 75,000 clones, approximately 87% observed once, and the top ten hold 0.35% to 0.5%. The source material was unstimulated CD4+ T cells sorted from spleen or lymph node cells, sampled before transplant. The receptors derive from a human donor who was the organ donor for an intestinal transplant. The CDR3 runs from the conserved cysteine through the conserved F or W. A D gene is named only where the DNA matches it firmly. Clone size is not always given. Where it is, it says once, few, many or a class for expanded clones.

size	V	J	D	CDR3	DNA
once	TRBV4-2	TRBJ1-1	-	CASRRGNTEAFF	TGTGCCAGCAGGCGGGGGAATACTGAAGCTTTCTTT
-	TRBV6-5	TRBJ1-2	TRBD1	CASSKTGSYGYTF	TGTGCCAGCAGTAAGACAGGGAGCTATGGCTACACCTTC
-	TRBV27	TRBJ1-3	TRBD1	CASSSTGRNGGNTIYF	TGTGCCAGCAGTTCGACAGGGAGGAATGGCGGAAACACCATATATTTT
-	TRBV7-9	TRBJ2-1	TRBD1	CAISGQGGDEQFF	TGTGCCATCAGTGGACAGGGAGGCGATGAGCAGTTCTTC
few	TRBV18	TRBJ2-3	-	CASSPQEGPVGTDTQYF	TGTGCCAGCTCACCACAGGAGGGCCCGGTGGGGACAGATACGCAGTATTTT
-	TRBV5-1	TRBJ2-6	TRBD1	CASSDTGGFGGANVLTF	TGCGCCAGCAGCGACACAGGGGGCTTCGGTGGGGCCAACGTCCTGACTTTC
-	TRBV6-5	TRBJ1-1	-	CASRTPHGTEAFF	TGTGCCAGCAGAACACCCCACGGGACTGAAGCTTTCTTT
once	TRBV21-1	TRBJ1-3	-	CASSLPQGVRENSRSGNTIYF	TGTGCCAGCAGCCTCCCCCAGGGGGTTAGGGAGAACAGCCGCTCTGGAAACACCATATATTTT
-	TRBV30	TRBJ1-6	-	CAWGRAASPLHF	TGTGCCTGGGGCAGGGCAGCCTCACCCCTCCACTTT
-	TRBV11-2	TRBJ2-3	-	CASSLDGGRTDTQYF	TGTGCCAGCAGCTTAGATGGGGGCCGCACAGATACGCAGTATTTT
-	TRBV30	TRBJ1-1	-	CAWSKSSNTEAFF	TGTGCCTGGAGTAAATCTTCGAACACTGAAGCTTTCTTT
-	TRBV19	TRBJ1-1	-	CASSLSPVVKAFF	TGTGCCAGTAGCCTTTCTCCAGTGGTGAAGGCTTTCTTT
-	TRBV5-4	TRBJ2-3	TRBD2	CASRRGTSGGSDTQYF	TGTGCCAGCAGACGAGGGACTAGCGGGGGGTCAGATACGCAGTATTTT
-	TRBV6-6	TRBJ1-4	-	CASRNLQEKLFF	TGTGCCAGCAGAAACTTACAGGAAAAACTGTTTTTT
-	TRBV5-1	TRBJ2-5	-	CASRRGDEETQYF	TGCGCCAGCAGGCGGGGTGATGAAGAGACCCAGTACTTC
-	TRBV5-8	TRBJ1-5	-	CASSPLGVSNQPQHF	TGTGCCAGCAGCCCCCTCGGGGTCAGCAATCAGCCCCAGCATTTT
-	TRBV15	TRBJ1-2	-	CATSMSILQGLENYGYTF	TGTGCCACCAGCATGTCGATCCTACAGGGATTGGAGAACTATGGCTACACCTTC
once	TRBV6-1	TRBJ1-2	-	CASSEAGVGYTF	TGTGCCAGCAGTGAAGCCGGGGTTGGCTACACCTTC
-	TRBV28	TRBJ1-1	-	CASSLQNTEAFF	TGTGCCAGCAGTTTACAGAACACTGAAGCTTTCTTT
-	TRBV4-3	TRBJ2-1	TRBD2	CASSRSASGGWDEQFF	TGCGCCAGCAGCCGATCTGCTAGCGGGGGGTGGGATGAGCAGTTCTTC
-	TRBV5-1	TRBJ1-1	-	CASSSGASGKTEAFF	TGCGCCAGCAGCTCCGGTGCGTCGGGAAAAACTGAAGCTTTCTTT
few	TRBV28	TRBJ1-2	TRBD1	CASSRGQGKGYGYTF	TGTGCCAGCAGCCGCGGACAGGGGAAGGGCTATGGCTACACCTTC
-	TRBV20-1	TRBJ2-1	-	CSALIPSRQFF	TGCAGTGCCCTAATCCCCTCGAGGCAGTTCTTC
-	TRBV6-6	TRBJ1-5	-	CASSYTRQNSNQPQHF	TGTGCCAGCAGTTACACCCGACAGAATAGCAATCAGCCCCAGCATTTT
-	TRBV5-1	TRBJ2-1	TRBD1	CASSLQDRANNEQFF	TGCGCCAGCAGCTTGCAGGACAGGGCTAACAATGAGCAGTTCTTC
-	TRBV7-2	TRBJ2-2	TRBD2	CASRHRLADTGELFF	TGTGCCAGCAGACACCGACTAGCGGACACCGGGGAGCTGTTTTTT
-	TRBV7-3	TRBJ1-1	TRBD1	CASSLTGVTEAFF	TGTGCCAGCAGCCTGACAGGGGTCACTGAAGCTTTCTTT
-	TRBV28	TRBJ1-1	TRBD1	CASRFGQGRNTEAFF	TGTGCCAGCAGATTCGGACAGGGCAGGAACACTGAAGCTTTCTTT
once	TRBV30	TRBJ1-5	-	CACQTGSYQPQHF	TGTGCCTGCCAAACAGGGTCCTATCAGCCCCAGCATTTT
-	TRBV7-2	TRBJ2-2	-	CASSLVRAGELFF	TGTGCCAGCAGCTTAGTGCGGGCCGGGGAGCTGTTTTTT
-	TRBV5-6	TRBJ2-5	-	CASSLAGRVETQYF	TGTGCCAGCAGCTTGGCCGGCAGGGTAGAGACCCAGTACTTC
once	TRBV27	TRBJ1-3	TRBD1	CASSRQGPSSGNTIYF	TGTGCCAGCAGTAGACAGGGGCCGAGCTCTGGAAACACCATATATTTT
-	TRBV2	TRBJ2-1	TRBD1	CASSEGQGQGNEQFF	TGTGCCAGCAGTGAAGGACAGGGGCAGGGCAATGAGCAGTTCTTC
-	TRBV5-4	TRBJ1-6	-	CASKRGLLYNSPLHF	TGTGCCAGCAAGCGGGGACTATTATATAATTCACCCCTCCACTTT
once	TRBV4-1	TRBJ2-2	-	CASSQDSVSEVWAGELFF	TGCGCCAGCAGCCAAGATTCGGTCTCGGAGGTGTGGGCCGGGGAGCTGTTTTTT
-	TRBV25-1	TRBJ1-6	TRBD1	CASSEDRGRPPLHF	TGTGCCAGCAGTGAAGACAGGGGGAGGCCACCCCTCCACTTT
once	TRBV10-3	TRBJ1-5	TRBD1	CAISGVGQGNQPQHF	TGTGCCATCAGTGGAGTGGGACAGGGGAATCAGCCCCAGCATTTT
-	TRBV20-1	TRBJ2-5	-	CSARGVETQYF	TGCAGTGCTAGAGGCGTAGAGACCCAGTACTTC
-	TRBV29-1	TRBJ1-2	-	CSVTTGNYGYTF	TGCAGCGTAACTACAGGGAACTATGGCTACACCTTC
-	TRBV5-1	TRBJ2-1	-	CASSKTSNEQFF	TGCGCCAGCAGCAAGACTAGCAATGAGCAGTTCTTC
-	TRBV21-1	TRBJ2-3	-	CASSKEDNRADTQYF	TGTGCCAGCAGCAAAGAGGACAACAGGGCAGATACGCAGTATTTT
-	TRBV7-2	TRBJ2-2	-	CASSLLLAGGELFF	TGTGCCAGCAGCCTGCTTCTAGCCGGCGGGGAGCTGTTTTTT
-	TRBV19	TRBJ1-3	TRBD1	CASQDRAGNTIYF	TGTGCCAGTCAGGACAGGGCTGGAAACACCATATATTTT
-	TRBV4-1	TRBJ2-3	-	CASSQGRGTSTDTQYF	TGCGCCAGCAGCCAAGGTAGAGGTACTAGCACAGATACGCAGTATTTT
-	TRBV5-1	TRBJ2-6	-	CASKSEWAARSGANVLTF	TGCGCCAGCAAATCCGAATGGGCAGCCCGCTCTGGGGCCAACGTCCTGACTTTC
-	TRBV11-2	TRBJ1-2	-	CASSLVPSGGKGYTF	TGTGCCAGCAGCTTAGTCCCGAGTGGAGGAAAGGGCTACACCTTC
-	TRBV29-1	TRBJ1-1	-	CSVEGRGQEAFF	TGCAGCGTTGAAGGCAGGGGCCAGGAAGCTTTCTTT
-	TRBV11-3	TRBJ2-6	TRBD1	CASSFGTGSSGANVLTF	TGTGCCAGCAGCTTTGGGACAGGGAGCTCTGGGGCCAACGTCCTGACTTTC
-	TRBV5-4	TRBJ2-6	-	CASSYPKTGPSGANVLTF	TGTGCCAGCAGCTACCCCAAAACAGGGCCCTCTGGGGCCAACGTCCTGACTTTC
-	TRBV9	TRBJ1-2	-	CASSVLRQVEDGYTF	TGTGCCAGCAGCGTATTAAGACAGGTTGAGGATGGCTACACCTTC
-	TRBV5-1	TRBJ1-2	-	CASSLMTLEGSGYTF	TGCGCCAGCAGCTTAATGACATTGGAGGGTAGCGGCTACACCTTC
-	TRBV12-5	TRBJ1-2	-	CAVPLLGQRGYTF	TGTGCTGTACCCTTGTTGGGGCAGAGGGGCTACACCTTC
-	TRBV4-1	TRBJ1-4	-	CASSQSSRRGEKLFF	TGCGCCAGCAGCCAATCCTCTCGGCGGGGTGAAAAACTGTTTTTT
-	TRBV6-1	TRBJ1-6	TRBD1	CASSEPQGAFTLNNSPLHF	TGTGCCAGCAGTGAACCCCAGGGGGCGTTCACACTTAATAATTCACCCCTCCACTTT